These T cell receptor beta chains were read from a single sample in a study of T cell responses to AZD1222 COVID-19 vaccine. Data came from immunoSEQ multiplex PCR; TCRdb stores just in-frame clones and leaves some out. The sample carries 100,000 to 120,000 clones, about nine tenths recorded once. This material consisted of peripheral blood, taken 28 days after the second AZD1222 dose. The origin of the receptors is an adult who received the AZD1222 COVID-19 vaccine. Both conserved end residues are part of each CDR3. The D gene is left open where the match is weak. Size values are once, few and many counts, or a class for expanded clones, and some rows have none.

abundance: .
d_gene: .
v_gene: TRBV7-3
j_gene: TRBJ2-2
CDR3aa: CASSLSPSTGELFF
CDR3nt: TGTGCCAGCAGCTTAAGCCCTTCCACCGGGGAGCTGTTTTTT

abundance: .
d_gene: .
v_gene: TRBV12-3/TRBV12-4
j_gene: TRBJ1-5
CDR3aa: CASSPEGSQPQHF
CDR3nt: TGTGCCAGCAGCCCGGAGGGATCCCAGCCCCAGCATTTT

abundance: .
d_gene: .
v_gene: TRBV14
j_gene: TRBJ1-6
CDR3aa: CASTEGVRSSPLHF
CDR3nt: TGTGCCAGCACTGAGGGGGTGAGGAGTTCACCCCTCCACTTT

abundance: few
d_gene: TRBD1
v_gene: TRBV4-3
j_gene: TRBJ2-2
CDR3aa: CASSQIWTGHTGELFF
CDR3nt: TGCGCCAGCAGCCAAATATGGACAGGGCACACCGGGGAGCTGTTTTTT

abundance: .
d_gene: .
v_gene: TRBV6-2/TRBV6-3
j_gene: TRBJ2-2
CDR3aa: CASSSTGELFF
CDR3nt: TGTGCCAGCAGTTCCACCGGGGAGCTGTTTTTT

abundance: .
d_gene: .
v_gene: TRBV4-2
j_gene: TRBJ1-2
CDR3aa: CASSQVGSWYGYTF
CDR3nt: TGTGCCAGCAGCCAAGTTGGGTCGTGGTATGGCTACACCTTC

abundance: .
d_gene: TRBD1
v_gene: TRBV6-5
j_gene: TRBJ1-4
CDR3aa: CASRGQGRRSEKLFF
CDR3nt: TGTGCCAGCAGGGGACAGGGGAGAAGGAGTGAAAAACTGTTTTTT

abundance: .
d_gene: TRBD1
v_gene: TRBV10-3
j_gene: TRBJ2-7
CDR3aa: CASRDSGYYEQYF
CDR3nt: TGTGCCAGCCGGGACAGTGGATACTACGAGCAGTACTTC

abundance: .
d_gene: .
v_gene: TRBV12-3/TRBV12-4
j_gene: TRBJ1-2
CDR3aa: CASRSTTGIGYTF
CDR3nt: TGTGCCAGCAGGTCCACCACAGGGATCGGCTACACCTTC

abundance: .
d_gene: .
v_gene: TRBV7-9
j_gene: TRBJ1-1
CDR3aa: CASSPEYQGVAEAFF
CDR3nt: TGTGCCAGCAGCCCTGAGTACCAGGGTGTTGCTGAAGCTTTCTTT

abundance: .
d_gene: TRBD2
v_gene: TRBV19
j_gene: TRBJ2-5
CDR3aa: CASSTIGEGTQETQYF
CDR3nt: TGTGCCAGTAGTACCATAGGGGAGGGAACCCAAGAGACCCAGTACTTC

abundance: .
d_gene: TRBD1
v_gene: TRBV3-1/TRBV3-2
j_gene: TRBJ2-1
CDR3aa: CASSQAGQIQFF
CDR3nt: TGTGCCAGCAGCCAAGCGGGACAGATACAGTTCTTC

abundance: .
d_gene: .
v_gene: TRBV28
j_gene: TRBJ1-2
CDR3aa: CASSSGQRTQGGYTF
CDR3nt: TGTGCCAGCAGTTCAGGACAGCGAACCCAAGGAGGCTACACCTTC

abundance: .
d_gene: TRBD2
v_gene: TRBV5-1
j_gene: TRBJ2-7
CDR3aa: CASSPRGGEYEQYF
CDR3nt: TGCGCCAGCAGCCCACGGGGGGGCGAATACGAGCAGTACTTC

abundance: .
d_gene: .
v_gene: TRBV7-9
j_gene: TRBJ2-7
CDR3aa: CASSSSPIEQYF
CDR3nt: TGTGCCAGCAGCTCCTCCCCCATTGAGCAGTACTTC

abundance: .
d_gene: .
v_gene: TRBV18
j_gene: TRBJ1-3
CDR3aa: CASSPGTPDSGNTIYF
CDR3nt: TGTGCCAGCTCACCAGGGACGCCGGACTCTGGAAACACCATATATTTT

abundance: .
d_gene: TRBD1
v_gene: TRBV12-3/TRBV12-4
j_gene: TRBJ2-7
CDR3aa: CASSPGQGPEQYF
CDR3nt: TGTGCCAGCAGTCCGGGACAGGGACCCGAGCAGTACTTC

abundance: .
d_gene: TRBD2
v_gene: TRBV6-5
j_gene: TRBJ2-7
CDR3aa: CASRPTAAGGEQYF
CDR3nt: TGTGCCAGCAGACCCACCGCCGCGGGGGGCGAGCAGTACTTC

abundance: .
d_gene: .
v_gene: TRBV4-2
j_gene: TRBJ1-5
CDR3aa: CASSQDRAGISGTQHF
CDR3nt: TGTGCCAGCAGCCAAGATAGAGCAGGTATCAGCGGGACCCAGCATTTT

abundance: .
d_gene: .
v_gene: TRBV19
j_gene: TRBJ1-3
CDR3aa: CASIGRNSGNTIYF
CDR3nt: TGTGCCAGTATAGGACGTAACTCTGGAAACACCATATATTTT

abundance: .
d_gene: .
v_gene: TRBV3-1/TRBV3-2
j_gene: TRBJ2-1
CDR3aa: CASSQAQPGAGEQFF
CDR3nt: TGTGCCAGCAGCCAAGCCCAACCGGGTGCGGGTGAGCAGTTCTTC

abundance: .
d_gene: TRBD1
v_gene: TRBV6-4
j_gene: TRBJ1-1
CDR3aa: CASSRTGQDEAFF
CDR3nt: TGTGCCAGCAGCCGGACAGGGCAGGATGAAGCTTTCTTT

abundance: .
d_gene: .
v_gene: TRBV6-5
j_gene: TRBJ2-7
CDR3aa: CGVGDIGPYEQYF
CDR3nt: TGTGGAGTAGGGGACATAGGTCCCTACGAGCAGTACTTC

abundance: .
d_gene: .
v_gene: TRBV7-2
j_gene: TRBJ1-2
CDR3aa: CASSLALGDYGYTF
CDR3nt: TGTGCCAGCAGCTTAGCGCTAGGAGACTATGGCTACACCTTC

abundance: few
d_gene: .
v_gene: TRBV7-2
j_gene: TRBJ2-5
CDR3aa: CASSSWETQYF
CDR3nt: TGTGCCAGCAGCTCGTGGGAGACCCAGTACTTC

abundance: .
d_gene: .
v_gene: TRBV29-1
j_gene: TRBJ2-7
CDR3aa: CSVEGRDPLEQYF
CDR3nt: TGCAGCGTTGAGGGCAGGGACCCCCTCGAGCAGTACTTC

abundance: .
d_gene: TRBD1
v_gene: TRBV18
j_gene: TRBJ1-3
CDR3aa: CASSPDGTGGGWAYF
CDR3nt: TGTGCCAGCTCACCAGACGGGACAGGGGGCGGCTGGGCCTATTTT

abundance: .
d_gene: .
v_gene: TRBV10-3
j_gene: TRBJ2-5
CDR3aa: CAISGTGNQETQYF
CDR3nt: TGTGCCATCAGCGGGACGGGGAATCAAGAGACCCAGTACTTC

abundance: .
d_gene: .
v_gene: TRBV2
j_gene: TRBJ2-5
CDR3aa: CASSAGQETQYF
CDR3nt: TGTGCCAGCAGTGCGGGGCAAGAGACCCAGTACTTC

abundance: few
d_gene: TRBD1
v_gene: TRBV6-5
j_gene: TRBJ1-2
CDR3aa: CASTRQGSLYGYTF
CDR3nt: TGTGCCAGCACCCGACAGGGGTCGTTGTATGGCTACACCTTC

abundance: .
d_gene: TRBD1
v_gene: TRBV6-1
j_gene: TRBJ2-7
CDR3aa: CASSDRDRGNEQYF
CDR3nt: TGTGCCAGCAGTGACCGGGACAGGGGCAACGAGCAGTACTTC

abundance: .
d_gene: .
v_gene: TRBV2
j_gene: TRBJ2-1
CDR3aa: CASSQGSSTRSYNEQFF
CDR3nt: TGTGCCAGCAGCCAAGGGTCTAGCACCCGCTCCTACAATGAGCAGTTCTTC

abundance: .
d_gene: .
v_gene: TRBV4-2
j_gene: TRBJ1-2
CDR3aa: CASSLRGAYTF
CDR3nt: TGTGCCAGCAGCCTAAGGGGTGCCTACACCTTC

abundance: .
d_gene: TRBD1
v_gene: TRBV28
j_gene: TRBJ1-4
CDR3aa: CASSSGGTNEKLFF
CDR3nt: TGTGCCAGCAGTTCAGGGGGCACTAATGAAAAACTGTTTTTT

abundance: .
d_gene: .
v_gene: TRBV7-9
j_gene: TRBJ2-2
CDR3aa: CASSFTGDNTGELFF
CDR3nt: TGTGCCAGCAGCTTTACCGGGGATAACACCGGGGAGCTGTTTTTT

abundance: .
d_gene: .
v_gene: TRBV6-5
j_gene: TRBJ1-4
CDR3aa: CASSYSGVEGEKLFF
CDR3nt: TGTGCCAGCAGTTACTCCGGGGTAGAGGGTGAAAAACTGTTTTTT

abundance: .
d_gene: .
v_gene: TRBV19
j_gene: TRBJ2-7
CDR3aa: CASSVNRETYEQYF
CDR3nt: TGTGCCAGTAGTGTGAATCGTGAGACCTACGAGCAGTACTTC

abundance: .
d_gene: TRBD1
v_gene: TRBV2
j_gene: TRBJ2-7
CDR3aa: CASNDPWTGSYEQYF
CDR3nt: TGTGCCAGCAACGACCCTTGGACAGGTTCCTACGAGCAGTACTTC

abundance: once
d_gene: TRBD2
v_gene: TRBV7-2
j_gene: TRBJ2-1
CDR3aa: CASSLTSGEYNEQFF
CDR3nt: TGTGCCAGCAGCTTAACGAGCGGGGAATACAATGAGCAGTTCTTC

abundance: few
d_gene: TRBD1
v_gene: TRBV6-5
j_gene: TRBJ2-7
CDR3aa: CASTRQGPYEQYF
CDR3nt: TGTGCCAGCACAAGACAGGGGCCCTACGAGCAGTACTTC

abundance: .
d_gene: TRBD1
v_gene: TRBV5-1
j_gene: TRBJ1-1
CDR3aa: CASSIQTGGITEAFF
CDR3nt: TGCGCCAGCAGCATACAAACAGGGGGTATCACTGAAGCTTTCTTT

abundance: .
d_gene: TRBD1
v_gene: TRBV19
j_gene: TRBJ1-1
CDR3aa: CASTQTGGNTEAFF
CDR3nt: TGTGCCAGTACCCAGACAGGGGGGAACACTGAAGCTTTCTTT

abundance: .
d_gene: TRBD2
v_gene: TRBV5-5
j_gene: TRBJ2-7
CDR3aa: CASSLLILAGTKAEQYF
CDR3nt: TGTGCCAGCAGCTTGCTTATACTAGCGGGCACCAAGGCCGAGCAGTACTTC

abundance: .
d_gene: TRBD2
v_gene: TRBV2
j_gene: TRBJ2-2
CDR3aa: CASSFSGAGTGELFF
CDR3nt: TGTGCCAGCAGTTTCAGCGGGGCCGGCACCGGGGAGCTGTTTTTT

abundance: .
d_gene: TRBD1
v_gene: TRBV25-1
j_gene: TRBJ2-7
CDR3aa: CASRTGGGYEQYF
CDR3nt: TGTGCCAGCAGGACAGGGGGCGGGTACGAGCAGTACTTC